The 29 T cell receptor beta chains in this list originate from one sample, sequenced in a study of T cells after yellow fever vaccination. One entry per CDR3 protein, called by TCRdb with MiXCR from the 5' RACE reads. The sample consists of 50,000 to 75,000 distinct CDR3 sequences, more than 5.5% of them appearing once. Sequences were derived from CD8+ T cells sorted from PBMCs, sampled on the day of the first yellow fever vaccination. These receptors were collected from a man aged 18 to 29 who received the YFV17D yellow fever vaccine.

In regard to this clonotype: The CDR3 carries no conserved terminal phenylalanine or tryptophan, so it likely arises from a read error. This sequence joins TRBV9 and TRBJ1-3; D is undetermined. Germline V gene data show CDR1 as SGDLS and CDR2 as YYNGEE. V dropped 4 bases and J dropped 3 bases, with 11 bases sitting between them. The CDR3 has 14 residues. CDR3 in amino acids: CASSPYRSGNTIYI. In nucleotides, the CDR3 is TGTGCCAGCAGCCCCTACCGGAGTGGAAACACCATATATATT.

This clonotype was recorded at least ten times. CDR3 bases: TGTGCCAGCACCACCCCGACAGGGCCCTATGGCTACACCTTC. Translation gives CASTTPTGPYGYTF. This sequence joins TRBV7-9 and TRBJ1-2; 7 nucleotides line up with TRBD1. The germline V gene has CDR1 SEHNR and CDR2 FQNEAQ (reference sequence). After removal of 7 bases from V and 4 bases from J, the junction contained 9 bases not matched to a gene. The CDR3 is 14 residues long.

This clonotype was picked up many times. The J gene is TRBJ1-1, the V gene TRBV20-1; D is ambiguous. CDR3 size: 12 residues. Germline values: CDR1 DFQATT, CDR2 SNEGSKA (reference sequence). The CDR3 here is CRVTRQDTEAFF. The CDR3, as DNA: TGCAGGGTCACCCGCCAAGACACTGAAGCTTTCTTT.

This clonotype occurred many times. CDR3 coding DNA: TGTGCCAGCAACGATCCGGGACTAGCGGCCGGGGAGCTGTTTTTT. Protein product: CASNDPGLAAGELFF. The V call is TRBV12-3 or TRBV12-4, the J call TRBJ2-2, with 11 bases that match TRBD2. This CDR3 spans 15 amino acids. V was pared by 7 bases and J by 6 bases, with 7 bases of the junction left unmatched.

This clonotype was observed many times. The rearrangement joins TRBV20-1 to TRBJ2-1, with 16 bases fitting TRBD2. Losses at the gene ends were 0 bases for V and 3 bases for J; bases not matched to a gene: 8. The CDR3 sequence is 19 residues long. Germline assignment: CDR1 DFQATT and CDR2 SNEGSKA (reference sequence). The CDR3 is CSARDPGLAGGRDYNEQFF. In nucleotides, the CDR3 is TGCAGTGCTAGAGATCCGGGACTAGCGGGGGGGAGAGACTACAATGAGCAGTTCTTC.

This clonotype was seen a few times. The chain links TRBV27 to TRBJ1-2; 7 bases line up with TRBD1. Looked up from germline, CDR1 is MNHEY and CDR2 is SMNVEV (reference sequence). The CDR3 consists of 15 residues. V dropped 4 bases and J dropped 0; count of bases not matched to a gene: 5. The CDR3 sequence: CASSSAGTANYGYTF. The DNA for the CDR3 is TGTGCCAGCAGTTCCGCCGGGACAGCTAACTATGGCTACACCTTC.

Written as DNA, the CDR3 is TGTGCCAGCAGTGACCAGGGGGCTGGCAATCAGCCCCAGCATTTT. Translated, it gives CASSDQGAGNQPQHF. The genes are TRBV6-1 and TRBJ1-5; 8 bases line up with TRBD1. V was pared by 3 bases and J by 2 bases, with 3 bases of the junction left unmatched. Germline V gene lookup returns CDR1 MNHNS and CDR2 SASEGT. This CDR3 has 15 amino acids.

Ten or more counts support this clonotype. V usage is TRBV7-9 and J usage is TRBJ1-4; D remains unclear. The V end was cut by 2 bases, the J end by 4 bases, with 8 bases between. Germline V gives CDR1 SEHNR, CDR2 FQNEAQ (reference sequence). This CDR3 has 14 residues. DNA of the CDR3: TGTGCCAGCAGCTTAACGATGGTTAATGAAAAACTGTTTTTT. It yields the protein CASSLTMVNEKLFF.

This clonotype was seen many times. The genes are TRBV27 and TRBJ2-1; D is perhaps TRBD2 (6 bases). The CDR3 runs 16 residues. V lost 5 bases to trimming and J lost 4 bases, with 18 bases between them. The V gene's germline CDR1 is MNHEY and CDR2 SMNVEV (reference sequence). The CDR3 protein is CASSPLTSSFYNEQFF. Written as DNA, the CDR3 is TGTGCCAGCAGTCCCCTTACTAGCAGCTTTTACAATGAGCAGTTCTTC.

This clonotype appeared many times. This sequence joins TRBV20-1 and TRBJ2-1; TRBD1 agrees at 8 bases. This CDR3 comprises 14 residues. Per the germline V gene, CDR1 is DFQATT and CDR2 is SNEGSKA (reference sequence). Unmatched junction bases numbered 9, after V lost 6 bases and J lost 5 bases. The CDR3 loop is CSAPQGVLDNEQFF. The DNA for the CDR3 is TGCAGTGCCCCACAGGGGGTTTTAGACAATGAGCAGTTCTTC.

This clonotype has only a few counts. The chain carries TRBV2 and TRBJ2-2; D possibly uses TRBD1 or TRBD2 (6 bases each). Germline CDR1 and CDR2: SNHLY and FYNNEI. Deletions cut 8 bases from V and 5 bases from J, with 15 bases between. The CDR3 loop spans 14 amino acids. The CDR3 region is CASDQQGGTGELFF. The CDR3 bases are TGTGCCAGCGATCAACAGGGAGGAACCGGGGAGCTGTTTTTT.

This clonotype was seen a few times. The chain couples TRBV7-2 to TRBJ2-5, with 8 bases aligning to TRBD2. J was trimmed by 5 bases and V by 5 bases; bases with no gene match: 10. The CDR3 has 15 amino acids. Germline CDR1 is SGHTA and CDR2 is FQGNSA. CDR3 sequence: CASSREGLSGETQYF. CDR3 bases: TGTGCCAGCAGCCGGGAGGGCCTGTCAGGGGAGACCCAGTACTTC. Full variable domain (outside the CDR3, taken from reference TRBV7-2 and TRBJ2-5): GAGVSQSPSNKVTEKGKDVELRCDPISGHTALYWYRQSLGQGLEFLIYFQGNSAPDKSGLPSDRFSAERTGGSVSTLTIQRTQQEDSAVYLCASSREGLSGETQYFGPGTRLLVL.

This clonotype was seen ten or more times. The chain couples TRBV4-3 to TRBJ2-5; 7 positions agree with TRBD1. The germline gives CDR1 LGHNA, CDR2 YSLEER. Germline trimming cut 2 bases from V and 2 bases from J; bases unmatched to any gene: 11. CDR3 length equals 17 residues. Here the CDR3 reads CASSQNVPGQMQETQYF. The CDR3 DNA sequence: TGCGCCAGCAGCCAAAATGTACCGGGACAGATGCAAGAGACCCAGTACTTC.

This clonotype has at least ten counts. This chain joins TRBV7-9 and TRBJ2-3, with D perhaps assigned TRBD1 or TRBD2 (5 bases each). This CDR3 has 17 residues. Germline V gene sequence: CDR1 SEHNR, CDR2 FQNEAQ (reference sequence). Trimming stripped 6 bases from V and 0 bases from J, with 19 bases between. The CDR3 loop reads CASSGGYRGGSTDTQYF. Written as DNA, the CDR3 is TGTGCCAGCAGTGGGGGTTACAGAGGCGGAAGCACAGATACGCAGTATTTT. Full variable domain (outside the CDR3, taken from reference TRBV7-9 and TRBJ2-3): DTGVSQNPRHKITKRGQNVTFRCDPISEHNRLYWYRQTLGQGPEFLTYFQNEAQLEKSRLLSDRFSAERPKGSFSTLEIQRTEQGDSAMYLCASSGGYRGGSTDTQYFGPGTRLTVL.

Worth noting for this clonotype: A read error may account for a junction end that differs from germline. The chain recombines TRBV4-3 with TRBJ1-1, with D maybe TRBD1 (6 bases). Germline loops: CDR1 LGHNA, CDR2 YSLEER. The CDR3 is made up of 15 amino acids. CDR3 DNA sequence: TGCGCCAGCAGCGAAGACAGGTATACTTCCACTGAAGCTTTCTTT. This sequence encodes CASSEDRYTSTEAFF.

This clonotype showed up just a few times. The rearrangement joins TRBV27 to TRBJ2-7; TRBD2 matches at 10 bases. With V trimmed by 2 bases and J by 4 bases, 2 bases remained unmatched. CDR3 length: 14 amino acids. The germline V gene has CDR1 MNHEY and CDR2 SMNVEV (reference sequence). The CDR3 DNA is TGTGCCAGCAGTTTAAGTAGCGGGGGGTACGAGCAGTACTTC. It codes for CASSLSSGGYEQYF.

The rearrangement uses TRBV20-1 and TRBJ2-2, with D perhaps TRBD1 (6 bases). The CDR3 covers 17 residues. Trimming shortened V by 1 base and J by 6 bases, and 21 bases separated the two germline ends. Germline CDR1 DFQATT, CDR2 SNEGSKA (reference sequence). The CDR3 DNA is TGCAGTGCTAGAGGGTATTATCAGACAGGTCTGGCCGGGGAGCTGTTTTTT. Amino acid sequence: CSARGYYQTGLAGELFF.

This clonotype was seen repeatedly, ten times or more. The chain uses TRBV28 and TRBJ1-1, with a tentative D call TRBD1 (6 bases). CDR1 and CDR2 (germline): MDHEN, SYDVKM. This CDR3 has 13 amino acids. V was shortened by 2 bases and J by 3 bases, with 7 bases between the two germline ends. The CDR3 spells CASSLAGDTEAFF. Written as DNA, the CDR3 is TGTGCCAGCAGTTTAGCAGGGGACACTGAAGCTTTCTTT.

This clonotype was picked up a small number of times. The CDR3 DNA reads TGTGCCAGCAGCTCCGCTTTGTTCCGGACAGGGGTTAGTAAGAAGACCGGGGAGCTGTTTTTT. Translated: CASSSALFRTGVSKKTGELFF. This sequence joins TRBV11-3 and TRBJ2-2; 9 bases map to TRBD1. CDR1 and CDR2 (germline): SGHNT, YENEEA. J gave up 5 bases and V 4 bases, and 23 bases lay outside the gene matches. The CDR3 is made up of 21 amino acids.

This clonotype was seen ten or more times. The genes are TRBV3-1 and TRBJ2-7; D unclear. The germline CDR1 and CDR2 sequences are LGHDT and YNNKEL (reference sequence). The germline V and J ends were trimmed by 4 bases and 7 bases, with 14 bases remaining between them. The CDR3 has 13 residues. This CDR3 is CASSPSPFGEQYV. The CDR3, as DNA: TGTGCCAGCAGCCCAAGTCCCTTTGGTGAGCAGTACGTC.

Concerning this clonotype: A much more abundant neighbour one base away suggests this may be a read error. This CDR3 reads CASSPGQGLELFF. The CDR3 nucleotides read TGTGCCAGCAGCCCCGGACAGGGGCTGGAGCTGTTTTTT. V is TRBV6-1 and J is TRBJ2-2, with 9 bases fitting TRBD1. CDR1 is MNHNS, CDR2 SASEGT, per germline. The V segment lost 6 bases and the J segment 10 bases; nucleotides outside the gene matches: 6. This CDR3 has 13 amino acids.

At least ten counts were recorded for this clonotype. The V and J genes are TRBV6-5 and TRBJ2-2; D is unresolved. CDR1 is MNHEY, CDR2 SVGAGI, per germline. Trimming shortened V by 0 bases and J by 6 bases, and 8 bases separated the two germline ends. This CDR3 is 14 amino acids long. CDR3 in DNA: TGTGCCAGCAGTTACTCCCCGAAGGCCGGGGAGCTGTTTTTT. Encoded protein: CASSYSPKAGELFF.

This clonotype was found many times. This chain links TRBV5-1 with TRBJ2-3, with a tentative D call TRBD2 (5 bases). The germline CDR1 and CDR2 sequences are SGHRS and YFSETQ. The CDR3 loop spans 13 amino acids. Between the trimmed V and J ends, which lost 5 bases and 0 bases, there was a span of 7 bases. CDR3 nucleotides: TGCGCCAGCAGAGCGGAAAGCACAGATACGCAGTATTTT. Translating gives CASRAESTDTQYF.

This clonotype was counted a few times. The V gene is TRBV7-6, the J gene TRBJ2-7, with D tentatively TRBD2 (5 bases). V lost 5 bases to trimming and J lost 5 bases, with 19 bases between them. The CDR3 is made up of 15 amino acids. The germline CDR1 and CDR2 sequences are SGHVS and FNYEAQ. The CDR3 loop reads CASSPRAGPLDEQYF. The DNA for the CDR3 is TGTGCCAGCAGCCCGAGGGCCGGGCCCTTGGACGAGCAGTACTTC.

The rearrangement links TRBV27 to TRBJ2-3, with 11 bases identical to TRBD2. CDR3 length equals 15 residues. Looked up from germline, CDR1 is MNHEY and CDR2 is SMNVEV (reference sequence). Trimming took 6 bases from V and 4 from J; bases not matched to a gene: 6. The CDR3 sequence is CASRVAGGPPDTQYF. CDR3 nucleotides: TGTGCCAGCAGGGTAGCGGGGGGGCCCCCAGATACGCAGTATTTT.

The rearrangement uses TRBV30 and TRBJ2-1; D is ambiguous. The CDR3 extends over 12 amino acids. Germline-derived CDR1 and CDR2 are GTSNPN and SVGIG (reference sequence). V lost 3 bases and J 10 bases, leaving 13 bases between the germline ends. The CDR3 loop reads CAWRPPTEEQFF. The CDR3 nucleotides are TGTGCCTGGAGGCCTCCCACCGAGGAGCAGTTCTTC.

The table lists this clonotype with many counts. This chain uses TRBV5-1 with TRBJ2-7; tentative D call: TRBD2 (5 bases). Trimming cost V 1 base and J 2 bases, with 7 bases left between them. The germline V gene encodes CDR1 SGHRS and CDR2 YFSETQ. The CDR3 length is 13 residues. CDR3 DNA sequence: TGCGCCAGCAGCTTGACTAGTACCTACGAGCAGTACTTC. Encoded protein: CASSLTSTYEQYF.

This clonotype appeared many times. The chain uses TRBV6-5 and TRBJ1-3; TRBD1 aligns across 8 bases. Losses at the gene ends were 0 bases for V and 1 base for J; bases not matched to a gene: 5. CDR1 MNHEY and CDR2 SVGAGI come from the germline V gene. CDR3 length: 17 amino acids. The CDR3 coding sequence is TGTGCCAGCAGTTACTCGACGGACAGGGTGTCTGGAAACACCATATATTTT. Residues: CASSYSTDRVSGNTIYF.

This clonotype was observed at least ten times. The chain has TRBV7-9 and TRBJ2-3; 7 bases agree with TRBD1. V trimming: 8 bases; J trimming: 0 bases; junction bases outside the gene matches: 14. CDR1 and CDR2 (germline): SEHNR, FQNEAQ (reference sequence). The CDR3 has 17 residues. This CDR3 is CASGRSGQIISTDTQYF. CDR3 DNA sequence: TGTGCCAGCGGCAGGTCGGGACAGATAATTAGCACAGATACGCAGTATTTT.